This T cell receptor (beta chain) was captured by sequencing in a study of ipilimumab plus nivolumab after autologous stem cell transplantation. Sequencing used immunoSEQ multiplex PCR; TCRdb keeps in-frame clones, though not all of them. Found here are tens of thousands of clones, under 85% of them singletons; the top ten hold 2.2%. V shed 4 bases, J shed 6 bases, and the junction held 12 bases outside the gene matches. The CDR3 consists of 17 residues. Germline CDR1 reads SGDLS; CDR2 reads YYNGEE. The rearrangement uses TRBV9 and TRBJ2-3; 12 positions agree with TRBD2. The sample in question was PBMCs, obtained in a trial of ipilimumab plus nivolumab as post-transplant consolidation. The sequence came from a male donor with diffuse large B-cell lymphoma. The CDR3 DNA reads TGTGCCAGCAGCAAACTAGCGGGGGGTCCTTTAGTGGATACGCAGTATTTT. As protein: CASSKLAGGPLVDTQYF.